These 14 T cell receptor beta chains originate from one sample sequenced in a study of T cell responses to AZD1222 COVID-19 vaccine. Profiled with immunoSEQ multiplex PCR; TCRdb holds only in-frame clones, not every one. The sample records some 200,000 clones, approximately 90% being singletons. The sequencing here drew on peripheral blood, taken on day 0 of AZD1222 vaccination. The source of these receptors is an adult in good health.

The chain recombines TRBV28 with TRBJ1-4; possibly TRBD1 for D (6 bases). Looked up from germline, CDR1 is MDHEN and CDR2 is SYDVKM. V lost 4 bases and J 3 bases, leaving 12 bases between the germline ends. The CDR3 is 15 residues long. Written as DNA, the CDR3 is TGTGCCAGCAGTTCCGTGACAGGTCCTAATGAAAAACTGTTTTTT. It codes for CASSSVTGPNEKLFF.

This chain connects TRBV24-1 to TRBJ2-1; D call uncertain. Germline-derived CDR1 and CDR2 are KGHDR and SFDVKD. The CDR3 runs 15 residues. V shed 3 bases and J shed 0 bases, with 8 bases lying between them. The CDR3 sequence: CATSDPGSSYNEQFF. CDR3 DNA sequence: TGTGCCACCAGTGATCCAGGCAGCTCCTACAATGAGCAGTTCTTC.

This chain joins TRBV19 and TRBJ2-7; 8 nucleotides line up with TRBD1. The V gene's germline CDR1 is LNHDA and CDR2 SQIVND (reference sequence). This CDR3 contains 11 residues. V gave up 9 bases and J gave up 9 bases; unmatched junction bases: 7. The CDR3 DNA sequence: TGTGCCAGCCGACAGGGGTTTGCGCAGTACTTC. It is translated as CASRQGFAQYF.

The chain links TRBV10-2 to TRBJ1-2, with D unresolved. The CDR3 sequence is 13 residues long. V dropped 2 bases and J dropped 5 bases, with 9 bases sitting between them. Germline V CDR1 and CDR2: WSHSY, SAAADI. The DNA of the CDR3 is TGCGCCAGCAGTGAGGGCCCCTTATATGGCTACACCTTC. This codes for CASSEGPLYGYTF.

This chain joins TRBV6-5 and TRBJ2-1, with D unclear. Trimming left V 6 bases short and J 14 bases short, with 14 bases between. This CDR3 contains 11 residues. CDR1 MNHEY and CDR2 SVGAGI come from the germline V gene. CDR3 sequence: CASRRQGWEFF. In DNA form, the CDR3 reads TGTGCCAGCAGGCGACAAGGGTGGGAGTTCTTC.

This chain joins TRBV18 and TRBJ1-4, with 8 bases aligning to TRBD1. This CDR3 region has 16 residues. Per the germline V gene, CDR1 is KGHSH and CDR2 is LQKENI. With 2 bases clipped from V and 0 bases from J, the junction kept 2 bases outside the gene matches. The CDR3 region has the DNA TGTGCCAGCTCACCATCAGGGGGCTCAACTAATGAAAAACTGTTTTTT. Amino acid sequence: CASSPSGGSTNEKLFF. The full variable domain, with the rest looked up from reference TRBV18 and TRBJ1-4, is NAGVMQNPRHLVRRRGQEARLRCSPMKGHSHVYWYRQLPEEGLKFMVYLQKENIIDESGMPKERFSAEFPKEGPSILRIQQVVRGDSAAYFCASSPSGGSTNEKLFFGSGTQLSVL.

This clone showed up just once. V usage is TRBV6-1 and J usage is TRBJ1-2; 7 nucleotides agree with TRBD1. The germline V gene has CDR1 MNHNS and CDR2 SASEGT. V was pared by 1 base and J by 6 bases, with 11 bases of the junction left unmatched. CDR3 length: 16 residues. The CDR3 region is CASSEDHYGQADGYTF. The DNA for the CDR3 is TGTGCCAGCAGTGAAGATCATTACGGACAGGCGGATGGCTACACCTTC.

This clone was observed once. CDR3 nucleotides: TGCGCCAGCAGCTTGACTCCGGGTAGCTCTGGAAACACCATATATTTT. As protein: CASSLTPGSSGNTIYF. The rearrangement links TRBV5-1 to TRBJ1-3; D remains ambiguous. The V gene lost 1 base and the J gene lost 0 bases, with 11 bases spanning the gap. CDR1 SGHRS and CDR2 YFSETQ come from the germline V gene. This CDR3 spans 16 amino acids.

The J gene is TRBJ1-2, the V gene TRBV27, with 7 bases identical to TRBD1. This CDR3 is built from 14 residues. Trimming cost V 6 bases and J 4 bases; bases outside gene matches: 8. From germline, CDR1 is MNHEY and CDR2 SMNVEV (reference sequence). The CDR3 here is CASRPDRLGYGYTF. The DNA of the CDR3 is TGTGCCAGCAGACCGGACAGGTTGGGCTATGGCTACACCTTC.

This clone has a count of ten or more. This chain connects TRBV20-1 to TRBJ1-4; TRBD1 agrees at 7 bases. The germline V gene encodes CDR1 DFQATT and CDR2 SNEGSKA (reference sequence). With 3 bases clipped from V and 5 bases from J, the junction kept 12 bases outside the gene matches. The CDR3 extends over 16 amino acids. Here the CDR3 DNA reads TGCAGTGCTAGTGACAGGGCAGGACGACTAAATGAAAAACTGTTTTTT. Translating gives CSASDRAGRLNEKLFF.

V usage is TRBV2 and J usage is TRBJ1-5; D is ambiguous. The V end was cut by 6 bases, the J end by 0 bases, with 12 bases between. Germline loops: CDR1 SNHLY, CDR2 FYNNEI. The CDR3 sequence is 15 residues long. As DNA, the CDR3 is TGTGCCAGCAGGGCAAGCCTCTATAGCAATCAGCCCCAGCATTTT. Translated, it gives CASRASLYSNQPQHF.

V and J are TRBV2 and TRBJ2-1; 8 nucleotides match TRBD2. The ends lost 8 bases at V and 7 bases at J; junction bases unmatched: 10. Looked up from germline, CDR1 is SNHLY and CDR2 is FYNNEI. This CDR3 comprises 14 residues. For the CDR3, the DNA is TGTGCCAGCGGCGGGGGGCTGGTAGGGAATGAGCAGTTCTTC. Protein: CASGGGLVGNEQFF.

The chain carries TRBV28 and TRBJ1-2; 7 nucleotides agree with TRBD1. With 5 bases clipped from V and 4 bases from J, the junction kept 10 bases outside the gene matches. Germline V CDR1 and CDR2: MDHEN, SYDVKM. The CDR3 is made up of 15 amino acids. The CDR3 region has the DNA TGTGCCAGCAGTCTGCACACAGGGGTGGGCTATGGCTACACCTTC. Translated: CASSLHTGVGYGYTF.

This chain connects TRBV10-3 to TRBJ2-1; 13 nucleotides agree with TRBD2. V was clipped by 6 bases and J by 9 bases; unmatched bases: 11. The germline CDR1 and CDR2 sequences are ENHRY and SYGVKD. The CDR3 has 16 residues. The CDR3 is CAIRTSTSGGAGEQFF. CDR3 in DNA: TGTGCCATCAGAACCTCCACTAGCGGGGGGGCCGGTGAGCAGTTCTTC.